The next 10 T cell receptor beta chains were all read from a single sample in a study of cytomegalovirus exposure and HLA in healthy donors. The table came from immunoSEQ multiplex PCR; TCRdb's copy has only in-frame clones and leaves some out. The sample has 130,000 to 150,000 clones, about 91% seen once. The sample consisted of PBMCs. All receptors derive from a woman in her late teens or twenties in good health and CMV-seropositive.

J is TRBJ2-1 and V is TRBV27; 7 bases align to TRBD1. V dropped 8 bases and J dropped 8; count of bases not matched to a gene: 12. Germline CDR1 and CDR2: MNHEY and SMNVEV (reference sequence). The CDR3 has 14 residues. The chain's CDR3 is CASGRTSQGYEQFF. The CDR3 DNA sequence: TGTGCCAGCGGGCGAACGTCACAGGGGTATGAGCAGTTCTTC.

This chain links TRBV16 with TRBJ1-5; the D gene is possibly TRBD1 (5 bases). V was cut by 4 bases and J by 5 bases, with 18 bases left in between. Germline CDR1 is KGHSY and CDR2 is FQNENV. CDR3 length equals 16 residues. The CDR3 here is CASSPLDGREDQPQHF. The CDR3 coding sequence is TGTGCCAGCAGCCCCCTTGACGGCAGGGAGGATCAGCCCCAGCATTTT.

V usage is TRBV18 and J usage is TRBJ1-1; TRBD1 agrees at 8 bases. Trimming cost V 2 bases and J 5 bases; bases outside gene matches: 4. The CDR3 sequence is 14 residues long. Per germline, CDR1 KGHSH and CDR2 LQKENI. CDR3 DNA: TGTGCCAGCTCACCATCAGGGGGCCTGACTGAAGCTTTCTTT. Protein product: CASSPSGGLTEAFF.

The chain links TRBV2 to TRBJ2-5; TRBD2 might be the D (6 bases). V was pared by 4 bases and J by 5 bases, with 14 bases between. Germline V gene lookup returns CDR1 SNHLY and CDR2 FYNNEI. This CDR3 is built from 14 residues. The CDR3 DNA sequence: TGTGCCAGCAGTGCCGGACGGAGGGCGGAGACCCAGTACTTC. This codes for CASSAGRRAETQYF.

The chain combines TRBV9 with TRBJ2-5; 9 bases line up with TRBD1. CDR1 and CDR2 from the germline V gene are SGDLS and YYNGEE. The CDR3 is 16 amino acids. V shed 1 base, J shed 2 bases, and the junction held 6 bases outside the gene matches. CDR3: CASSVWGQGPQETQYF. In nucleotides, the CDR3 is TGTGCCAGCAGCGTATGGGGACAGGGACCACAAGAGACCCAGTACTTC.

The chain is built from TRBV28 and TRBJ2-5; 9 positions match TRBD1. J lost 4 bases, V lost 4 bases, and 4 bases had no gene match. The germline gives CDR1 MDHEN, CDR2 SYDVKM. This CDR3 is 14 amino acids long. DNA of the CDR3: TGTGCCAGCAGTTCCCGACAGGGGGGAGAGACCCAGTACTTC. Its translation: CASSSRQGGETQYF.

J is TRBJ1-1 and V is TRBV15; 8 bases are a match to TRBD1. The CDR3 is 15 amino acids. J was trimmed by 6 bases and V by 0 bases; bases with no gene match: 6. Germline assignment: CDR1 LNHNV and CDR2 YYDKDF (reference sequence). The CDR3 DNA reads TGTGCCACCAGCAGAGACAGGGGGCTTGTCGCTGAAGCTTTCTTT. Encoded protein: CATSRDRGLVAEAFF. Together with reference TRBV15 and TRBJ1-1, the CDR3 gives the full variable domain: DAMVIQNPRYQVTQFGKPVTLSCSQTLNHNVMYWYQQKSSQAPKLLFHYYDKDFNNEADTPDNFQSRRPNTSFCFLDIRSPGLGDTAMYLCATSRDRGLVAEAFFGQGTRLTVV.

V and J are TRBV9 and TRBJ1-4, with D perhaps matching TRBD1 (5 bases). Germline V lookup: CDR1 SGDLS, CDR2 YYNGEE. The V end was cut by 0 bases, the J end by 5 bases, with 11 bases between. The CDR3 consists of 15 residues. The CDR3 DNA sequence: TGTGCCAGCAGCGTAGTGGGGCGGCTAAATGAAAAACTGTTTTTT. It is translated as CASSVVGRLNEKLFF. The full variable domain, its missing parts supplied by reference TRBV9 and TRBJ1-4, is DSGVTQTPKHLITATGQRVTLRCSPRSGDLSVYWYQQSLDQGLQFLIQYYNGEERAKGNILERFSAQQFPDLHSELNLSSLELGDSALYFCASSVVGRLNEKLFFGSGTQLSVL.

V gene TRBV4-1 combines with J gene TRBJ1-2; D call uncertain. This CDR3 is 17 amino acids long. V was shortened by 0 bases and J by 6 bases, with 20 bases between the two germline ends. Per germline, CDR1 MGHRA and CDR2 YSYEKL. Here the CDR3 DNA reads TGCGCCAGCAGCCAAGATCATCGATTCATTGAGGGAGATGGCTACACCTTC. The encoded protein is CASSQDHRFIEGDGYTF.

V is TRBV11-2 and J is TRBJ1-2; TRBD1 might be the D (5 bases). Germline V gene data show CDR1 as SGHAT and CDR2 as FQNNGV. This CDR3 has 13 amino acids. V dropped 7 bases and J dropped 6 bases, with 15 bases sitting between them. CDR3 residues: CASNGDRRDGYTF. The DNA of the CDR3 is TGTGCCAGCAACGGGGACCGGAGGGATGGCTACACCTTC.